This T cell receptor beta chain derives from a study of shared clonotypes between healthy human individuals. Study findings and constraints: The small donor group covered limited genetic and exposure diversity. Non-shared clonotypes displayed generation probabilities falling below those of clonotypes present in all four donors. Generally, naive subsets (rather than memory subsets) showed larger estimated richness.

The trim removed 6 bases at V and 6 bases at J, leaving 2 bases unmatched. Germline V lookup: CDR1 SQVTM, CDR2 ANQGSEA. CDR3 length: 12 amino acids. A few counts support this clone. No antigen is known for it. The donors were adults (healthy and HIV-negative) with no recent acute infections or vaccinations. Only in-frame clones appear in the TCRdb table, and some are missing; sequencing was by immunoSEQ multiplex PCR. The sample yields about a million clones, 65% to 75% seen once. Sequencing was done on a sample of memory CD4+ T cells sorted from blood. As for subset: CD45RA-negative fraction. This chain connects TRBV29-1 to TRBJ1-6; 7 positions match TRBD1. The clonotype originates from a man aged 18 to 30 in good health. CDR3 amino acids: CSVRQGNSPLHF. In nucleotides, the CDR3 is TGCAGCGTAAGACAGGGTAATTCACCCCTCCACTTT. The variable domain in full, completed from reference TRBV29-1 and TRBJ1-6, reads SAVISQKPSRDICQRGTSLTIQCQVDSQVTMMFWYRQQPGQSLTLIATANQGSEATYESGFVIDKFPISRPNLTFSTLTVSNMSPEDSSIYLCSVRQGNSPLHFGNGTRLTVT.